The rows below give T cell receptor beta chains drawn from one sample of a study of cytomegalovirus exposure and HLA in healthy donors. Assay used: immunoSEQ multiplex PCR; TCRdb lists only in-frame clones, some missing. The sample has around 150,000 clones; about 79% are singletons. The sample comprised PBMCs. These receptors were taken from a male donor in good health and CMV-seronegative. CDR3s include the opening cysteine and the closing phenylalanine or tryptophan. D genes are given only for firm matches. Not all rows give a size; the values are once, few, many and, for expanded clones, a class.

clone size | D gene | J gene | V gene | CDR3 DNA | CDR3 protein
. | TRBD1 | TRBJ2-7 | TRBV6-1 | TGTGCCAGCAGTTGGACAGGGGAAGGAGAGCAGTACTTC | CASSWTGEGEQYF
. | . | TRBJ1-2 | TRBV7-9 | TGTGCCAGCAGCTTAGCGGCCCATGGCTACACCTTC | CASSLAAHGYTF
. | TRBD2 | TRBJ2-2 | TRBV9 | TGTGCCAGCAGCGTATCCACTAGCGCGAACACCGGGGAGCTGTTTTTT | CASSVSTSANTGELFF
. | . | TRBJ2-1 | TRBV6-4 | TGTGCCAGCAGTGTGTCGGCTAGCGCACATGAGCAGTTCTTC | CASSVSASAHEQFF
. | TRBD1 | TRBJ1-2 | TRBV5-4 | TGTGCCAGCAGCCAGACAGGGACCTACTATGGCTACACCTTC | CASSQTGTYYGYTF
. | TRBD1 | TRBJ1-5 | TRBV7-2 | TGTGCCAGCAGCCTCGACAGGGGAGTAGGTCAGCCCCAGCATTTT | CASSLDRGVGQPQHF
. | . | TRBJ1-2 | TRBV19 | TGTGCCAGTAGTATCAGTACCAACTATGGCTACACCTTC | CASSISTNYGYTF
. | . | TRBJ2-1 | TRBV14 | TGTGCCAGCAGCCAGAGGAGGGTCCAAGAGCAGTTCTTC | CASSQRRVQEQFF
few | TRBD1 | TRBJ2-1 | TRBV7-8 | TGTGCCAGCAGCTTGGGGACAGGGGGCAATGAGCAGTTCTTC | CASSLGTGGNEQFF
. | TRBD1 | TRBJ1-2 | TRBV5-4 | TGTGCCAGCAGCTTGGGAGGTATGGGACAGAATTCCGGCTACACCTTC | CASSLGGMGQNSGYTF
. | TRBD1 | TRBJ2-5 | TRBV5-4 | TGTGCCAGCAGAAGTCAGGGGGCAGGAGAGACCCAGTACTTC | CASRSQGAGETQYF
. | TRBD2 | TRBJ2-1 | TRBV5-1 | TGCGCCAGCAGCACGGGACTAGCGGACAATGAGCAGTTCTTC | CASSTGLADNEQFF
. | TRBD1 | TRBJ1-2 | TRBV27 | TGTGCCAGCAGTTACACAGGGGGATACGGCTACACCTTC | CASSYTGGYGYTF
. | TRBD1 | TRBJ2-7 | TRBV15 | TGTGCCACCAGCGCCCCTTTCGGGACAGGGACAAACGAGCAGTACTTC | CATSAPFGTGTNEQYF
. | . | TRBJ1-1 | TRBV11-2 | TGTGCCAGCAGCTTAGATAAAGCGAGGGCGTCAAGGACTGAAGCTTTCTTT | CASSLDKARASRTEAFF
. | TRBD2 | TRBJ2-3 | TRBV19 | TGTGCCAGTAGTCCCGGACTAGAAAGAGATACGCAGTATTTT | CASSPGLERDTQYF
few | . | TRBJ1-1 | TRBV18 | TGTGCCAGCTCCCTAACTGACATGAACACTGAAGCTTTCTTT | CASSLTDMNTEAFF
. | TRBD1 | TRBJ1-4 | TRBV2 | TGTGCCAGTACGGTCGGACAGGGGGATGAAAAACTGTTTTTT | CASTVGQGDEKLFF
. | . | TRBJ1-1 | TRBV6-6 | TGTGCCAGCTATACTCCGGGGGGTGAGAAGAACACTGAAGCTTTCTTT | CASYTPGGEKNTEAFF
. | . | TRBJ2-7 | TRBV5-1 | TGCGCCAGCAGCTTAGCGACAGACTTCTACGAGCAGTACTTC | CASSLATDFYEQYF
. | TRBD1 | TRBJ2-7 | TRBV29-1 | TGCAGCGTGGGACAGGACTACGAGCAGTACTTC | CSVGQDYEQYF
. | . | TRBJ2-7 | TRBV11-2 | TGTGCCAGCAGCTTAGTAATGAGGCTAGAGCAGTACTTC | CASSLVMRLEQYF
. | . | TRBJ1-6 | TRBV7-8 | TGTGCCAGCAGCTTAGCGGGACTAACCGGGAATTCACCCCTCCACTTT | CASSLAGLTGNSPLHF
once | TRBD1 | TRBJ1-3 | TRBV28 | TGTGCCAGCAGTTTAGTATTCGGGAGATCCCGCAGGGGGGGAAACACCATATATTTT | CASSLVFGRSRRGGNTIYF
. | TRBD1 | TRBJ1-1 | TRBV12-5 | TGTGCTAGTGGTCCGAGACAGGGGGCGAATGGCACTGAAGCTTTCTTT | CASGPRQGANGTEAFF
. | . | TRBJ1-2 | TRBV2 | TGTGCCAGCAGTGAAACTCGGTACTATGGCTACACCTTC | CASSETRYYGYTF
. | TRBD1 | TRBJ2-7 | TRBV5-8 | TGTGCCAGCAGCCCGGGGACAGAGTCCTACGAGCAGTACTTC | CASSPGTESYEQYF
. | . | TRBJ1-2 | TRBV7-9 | TGTGCCAGCAGCAAGGGCGGGCTCTATGGCTACACCTTC | CASSKGGLYGYTF
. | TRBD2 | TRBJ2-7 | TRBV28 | TGTGCCAGCAGTTTTTTGGGACTAGCGGGGACCTACGAGCAGTACTTC | CASSFLGLAGTYEQYF
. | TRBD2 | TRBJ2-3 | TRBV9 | TGTGCCAGCAGCGGGGGTAGCGGGTCAGATACGCAGTATTTT | CASSGGSGSDTQYF
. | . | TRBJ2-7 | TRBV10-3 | TGTGCCACTGCCTTCGGGAACCAAGAGCAGTACTTC | CATAFGNQEQYF
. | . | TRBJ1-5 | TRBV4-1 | TGCGCCAGCAGCCAAGATAATAGTCGGGAATACGGCAATCAGCCCCAGCATTTT | CASSQDNSREYGNQPQHF
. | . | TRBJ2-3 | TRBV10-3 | TGTGCCATCAGTGAACCCGTAACGGCAGATACGCAGTATTTT | CAISEPVTADTQYF
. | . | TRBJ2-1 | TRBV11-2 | TGTGCCAGCAGCTTTCATACAGGGAGCTCCTACAATGAGCAGTTCTTC | CASSFHTGSSYNEQFF
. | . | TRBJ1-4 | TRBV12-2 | TGTGCAAGTCGCTTCCCGACAGGGAGAGGAGAAAAACTGTTTTTT | CASRFPTGRGEKLFF
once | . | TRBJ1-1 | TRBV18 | TGTGCCAGCTCACCAGACTCCTTTGAAGCTTTCTTT | CASSPDSFEAFF
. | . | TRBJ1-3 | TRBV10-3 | TGTGCCATCAGACCCGGAGGGGACACCATATATTTT | CAIRPGGDTIYF
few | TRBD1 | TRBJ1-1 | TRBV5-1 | TGCGCCAGCAGCTTTAGATTGGGACAGGGTAAGGCTTTCTTT | CASSFRLGQGKAFF
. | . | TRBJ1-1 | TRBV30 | TGTGCCTGGAGTCCAAAGGCAGGGTGGGCTTTCTTT | CAWSPKAGWAFF
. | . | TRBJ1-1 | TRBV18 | TGTGCCAGCTCACCACCGCGGGGGGAAGGGACTGAAGCTTTCTTT | CASSPPRGEGTEAFF
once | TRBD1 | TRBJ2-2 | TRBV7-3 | TGTGCCAGCACCGATCGACGCACAGGGGTTGACGGGGAGCTGTTTTTT | CASTDRRTGVDGELFF
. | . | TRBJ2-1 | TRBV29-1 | TGCAGCGCCTCCTCTAGCTACAATGAGCAGTTCTTC | CSASSSYNEQFF
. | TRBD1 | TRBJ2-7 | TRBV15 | TGTGCCACCAGCTCCAAACAGGGGAACGAGCAGTACTTC | CATSSKQGNEQYF
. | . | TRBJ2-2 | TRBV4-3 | TGCGCCAGCAGCCAAGAACGGGGGACCGGGGAGCTGTTTTTT | CASSQERGTGELFF
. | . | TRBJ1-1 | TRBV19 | TGTGCCAGTAGTATGGGGCTCCTCCTTAAGAACACTGAAGCTTTCTTT | CASSMGLLLKNTEAFF
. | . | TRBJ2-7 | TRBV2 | TGTGCCAGCAACCAAGCGACAGCCCCTGTTGATTTC | CASNQATAPVDF
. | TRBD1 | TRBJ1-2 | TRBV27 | TGTGCCAGCAGTCCACAGGGGGGCCCGTCGGGCTACACCTTC | CASSPQGGPSGYTF
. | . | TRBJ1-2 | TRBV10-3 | TGTGCCATCAGTGACGGGGGTGCCTATGGCTACACCTTC | CAISDGGAYGYTF
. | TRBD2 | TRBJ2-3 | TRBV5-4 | TGTGCCAGCAGCTCAAGCGGGAGGAGCACAGATACGCAGTATTTT | CASSSSGRSTDTQYF
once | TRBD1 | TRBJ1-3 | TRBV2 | TGTGCCAGCCGGACAGGGGTAGGAAACACCATATATTTT | CASRTGVGNTIYF
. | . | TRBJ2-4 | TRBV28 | TGTGCCAGCAAAATCTCAGGGGTTGGCATTCAGTACTTC | CASKISGVGIQYF
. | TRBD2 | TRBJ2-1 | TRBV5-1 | TGCGCCAGCAGCTCTAGAATTCTAGCGGGAGGAAGCGGCACTTACAATGAGCAGTTCTTC | CASSSRILAGGSGTYNEQFF
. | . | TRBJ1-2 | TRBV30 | TGTGCCTGGAGTAGTGGGGGCAGGGGCTACACCTTC | CAWSSGGRGYTF
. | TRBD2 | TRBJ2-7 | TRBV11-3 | TGTGCCAGCAGTCCCGCGGGACTAACCTACGAGCAGTACTTC | CASSPAGLTYEQYF
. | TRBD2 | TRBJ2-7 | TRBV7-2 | TGTGCCAGCACCGGTCGCCCGGGAGGGAACCACGAGCAGTACTTC | CASTGRPGGNHEQYF
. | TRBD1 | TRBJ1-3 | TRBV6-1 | TGTGCCAGCAGTAACGGTATGGGACAGGGAAACACCATATATTTT | CASSNGMGQGNTIYF
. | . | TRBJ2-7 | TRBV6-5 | TGTGCCAGCAGTTATAGGCAGGCCCCCGGCGAGCAGTACTTC | CASSYRQAPGEQYF
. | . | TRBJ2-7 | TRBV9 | TGTGCCAGCAGCGTATTTGCGGGGAGCTACGAGCAGTACTTC | CASSVFAGSYEQYF
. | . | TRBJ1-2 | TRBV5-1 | TGCGCCAGCAGCTTGGACGGACGGGGGTCGGGGGGCTACACCTTC | CASSLDGRGSGGYTF
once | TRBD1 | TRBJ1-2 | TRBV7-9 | TGTGCCAGCAGCTTCCTGGGGACAGCATATGGCTACACCTTC | CASSFLGTAYGYTF